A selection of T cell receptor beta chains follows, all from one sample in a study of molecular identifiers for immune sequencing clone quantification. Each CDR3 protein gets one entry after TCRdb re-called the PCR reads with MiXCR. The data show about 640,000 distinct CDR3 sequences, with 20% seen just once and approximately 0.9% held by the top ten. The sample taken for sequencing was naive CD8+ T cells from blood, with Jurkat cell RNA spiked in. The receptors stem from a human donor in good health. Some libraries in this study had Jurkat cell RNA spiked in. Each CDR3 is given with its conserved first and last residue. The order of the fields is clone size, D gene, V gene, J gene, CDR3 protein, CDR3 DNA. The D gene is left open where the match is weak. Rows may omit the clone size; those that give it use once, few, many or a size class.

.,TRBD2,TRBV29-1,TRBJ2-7,CSVEDPTSGYSYEQYF,TGCAGCGTTGAAGATCCAACTAGCGGGTACTCCTACGAGCAGTACTTC
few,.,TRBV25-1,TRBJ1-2,CASSEYSQGYGYTF,TGTGCCAGCAGTGAATATTCGCAGGGGTATGGCTACACCTTC
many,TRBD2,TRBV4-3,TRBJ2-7,CASSHLAGGAYEQYF,TGCGCCAGCAGCCACTTAGCGGGAGGGGCGTACGAGCAGTACTTC
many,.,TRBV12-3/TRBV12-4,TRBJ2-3,CASSRYSDTQYF,TGTGCCAGCAGTCGTTATTCAGATACGCAGTATTTT
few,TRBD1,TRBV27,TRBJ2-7,CASSFGTGAFEQYF,TGTGCCAGCAGTTTTGGGACAGGGGCTTTCGAGCAGTACTTC
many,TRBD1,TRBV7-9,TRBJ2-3,CASSPGTGAVRDTQYF,TGTGCCAGCAGCCCCGGGACAGGTGCCGTCCGTGATACGCAGTATTTT
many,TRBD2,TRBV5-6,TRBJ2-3,CASSTGGADTQYF,TGTGCCAGCAGCACTGGGGGGGCAGATACGCAGTATTTT
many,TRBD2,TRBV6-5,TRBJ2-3,CASTPYAGGTDTQYF,TGTGCCAGCACTCCGTACGCGGGAGGCACAGATACGCAGTATTTT
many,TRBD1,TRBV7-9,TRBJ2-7,CASSLAGQGGLYEQYF,TGTGCCAGCAGCTTAGCAGGACAGGGCGGGTTGTACGAGCAGTACTTC
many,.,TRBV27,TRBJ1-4,CASSLGLANEKLFF,TGTGCCAGCAGTTTGGGGTTAGCTAATGAAAAACTGTTTTTT
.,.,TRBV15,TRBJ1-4,CATSSLDGSNEKLFF,TGTGCCACCAGTTCCCTCGACGGATCTAATGAAAAACTGTTTTTT
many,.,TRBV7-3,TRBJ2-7,CASSVTRGYEQYF,TGTGCCAGCAGCGTCACGAGGGGATACGAGCAGTACTTC
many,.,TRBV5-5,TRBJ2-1,CASSLKGYNEQFF,TGTGCCAGCAGCTTGAAGGGATACAATGAGCAGTTCTTC
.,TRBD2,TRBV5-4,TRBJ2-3,CASSLGLAGQNTQYF,TGTGCCAGCAGCCTCGGACTAGCGGGACAAAATACGCAGTATTTT
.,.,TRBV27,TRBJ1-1,CACSLMAKTEAFF,TGTGCCTGCAGTTTAATGGCGAAGACTGAAGCTTTCTTT
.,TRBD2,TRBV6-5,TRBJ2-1,CASSQTSGSTNEQFF,TGTGCCAGCAGTCAAACTAGCGGGAGCACCAATGAGCAGTTCTTC
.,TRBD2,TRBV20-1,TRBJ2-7,CSALGGGMYEQYF,TGCAGTGCCCTGGGCGGGGGGATGTACGAGCAGTACTTC
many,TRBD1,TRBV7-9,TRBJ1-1,CATPPTRDRNTEAFF,TGTGCCACCCCTCCTACGAGGGACAGGAACACTGAAGCTTTCTTT
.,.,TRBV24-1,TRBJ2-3,CATKEGDTQYF,TGTGCCACCAAGGAGGGAGATACGCAGTATTTT
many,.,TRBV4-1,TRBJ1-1,CASSGPVGGWTEAFF,TGCGCCAGCAGCGGACCGGTTGGGGGTTGGACTGAAGCTTTCTTT
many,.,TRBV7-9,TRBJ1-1,CALREMNTEAFF,TGTGCTCTTCGGGAGATGAACACTGAAGCTTTCTTT
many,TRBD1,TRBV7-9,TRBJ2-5,CASSTPRAVTGLQETQYF,TGTGCCAGCAGCACCCCTCGAGCCGTGACAGGGCTACAAGAGACCCAGTACTTC
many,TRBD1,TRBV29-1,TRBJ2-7,CSVEDSDPGQKYEQYF,TGCAGCGTTGAAGATTCAGATCCGGGACAGAAGTACGAGCAGTACTTC
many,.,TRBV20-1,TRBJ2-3,CSAGDPTGTDTQYF,TGCAGTGCCGGGGACCCTACGGGGACAGATACGCAGTATTTT
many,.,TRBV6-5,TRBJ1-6,CASSYTDNSPLHF,TGTGCCAGCAGTTATACCGATAATTCACCCCTCCACTTT
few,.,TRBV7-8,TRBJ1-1,CASSFNPRGLYTEAFF,TGTGCCAGCAGCTTCAATCCCCGGGGGCTGTATACTGAAGCTTTCTTT
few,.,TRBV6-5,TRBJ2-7,CASSYMGAGLGGEQYF,TGTGCCAGCAGTTATATGGGGGCAGGCCTGGGGGGCGAGCAGTACTTC
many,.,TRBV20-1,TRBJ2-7,CSARETGAYEQYF,TGCAGTGCTAGGGAAACAGGAGCCTACGAGCAGTACTTC
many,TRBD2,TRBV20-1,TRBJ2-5,CSARDALAGDITPGTQYF,TGCAGTGCTAGAGACGCACTAGCGGGAGACATCACGCCGGGGACCCAGTACTTC
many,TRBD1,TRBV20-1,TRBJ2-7,CSATDRRSYEQYF,TGCAGTGCAACGGACAGGCGTTCCTACGAGCAGTACTTC
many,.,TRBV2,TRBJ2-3,CASSFTTPTTSTDTQYF,TGTGCCAGCAGTTTCACGACCCCGACGACAAGCACAGATACGCAGTATTTT
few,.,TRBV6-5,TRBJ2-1,CASSNPRDEQFF,TGTGCCAGCAGTAACCCTCGGGATGAGCAGTTCTTC
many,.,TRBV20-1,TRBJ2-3,CSARAPRFRLSTDTQYF,TGCAGTGCTAGAGCGCCCCGGTTTCGGTTGAGCACAGATACGCAGTATTTT